Detailed here is one TCR beta chain. When replicate PCRs were run on sorted subsets, they used 200 to 250 ng DNA, about 30,000 T cell genomes. The protocol was immunoSEQ multiplex PCR, while the TCRdb copy is restricted to in-frame clones and leaves out a portion. The table lists some 350,000 clones, roughly 70% of them singletons. The CDR3 contains 16 residues. Germline CDR1 and CDR2: SEHNR and FQNEAQ (reference sequence). Trimming cost V 3 bases and J 0 bases, with 12 bases left between them. This entry is derived from a study of shared clonotypes between healthy human individuals. At the level of the study: CD8 memory received one plate per donor, CD8 naive two, CD4 memory three and CD4 naive three.

The study enrolled healthy HIV-negative adults without recent acute infections or vaccinations as donors. Negatively enriched CD4+ T cells were divided by CD45RA into naive and memory. This chain uses TRBV7-9 with TRBJ2-1; D ambiguous. The source of this sequence is a man aged 25-40 years in good health. The sequencing input was memory CD4+ T cells sorted from blood. The subset is: CD45RA-negative fraction. CDR3 nucleotide sequence: TGTGCCAGCAGCTTCTACTCACTTAGCTCCTACAATGAGCAGTTCTTC. It specifies CASSFYSLSSYNEQFF.